This TCR beta chain is from a study of shared clonotypes between healthy human individuals. Clones were read by immunoSEQ multiplex PCR, and TCRdb kept only the in-frame ones, dropping some. The sample has 450,000 to 600,000 clones, around 79% seen once; the top ten hold approximately 12%. Germline values: CDR1 SGHKS, CDR2 YYEKEE (reference sequence). The trim removed 2 bases at V and 1 base at J, leaving 5 bases unmatched. The CDR3 sequence is 18 residues long. This rearrangement joins TRBV5-5 to TRBJ2-6, with TRBD1 identical over 11 bases. The sequencing sample was made of PBMCs. This sequence originates from a woman aged 35 to 49 in good health. Some clones in this sample may be carry-over from other donors' samples. The CDR3 reads CASSFTGTGGSGANVLTF. The DNA of the CDR3 is TGTGCCAGCAGCTTTACCGGGACAGGGGGATCTGGGGCCAACGTCCTGACTTTC.